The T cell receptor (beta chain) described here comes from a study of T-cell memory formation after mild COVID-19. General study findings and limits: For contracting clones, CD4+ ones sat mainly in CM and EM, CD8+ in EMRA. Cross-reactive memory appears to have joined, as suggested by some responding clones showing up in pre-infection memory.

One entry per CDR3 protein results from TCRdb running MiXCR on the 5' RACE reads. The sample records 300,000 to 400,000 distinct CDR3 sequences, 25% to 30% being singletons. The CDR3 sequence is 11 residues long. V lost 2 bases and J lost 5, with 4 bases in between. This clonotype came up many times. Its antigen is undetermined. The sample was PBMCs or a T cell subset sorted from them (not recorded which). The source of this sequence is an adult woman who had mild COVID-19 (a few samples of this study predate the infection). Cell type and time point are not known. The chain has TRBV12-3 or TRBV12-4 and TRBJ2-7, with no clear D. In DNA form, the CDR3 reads TGTGCCAGCAGTTTACTCCACGAGCAGTACTTC. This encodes CASSLLHEQYF.